Listed below are T cell receptor beta chains from one sample, sequenced in a study of blood T cell repertoires in COVID-19. Using immunoSEQ multiplex PCR, the repertoire was profiled, and TCRdb retains in-frame clones only, with some absent. This table has under 75,000 clones, 65% to 80% appearing once. Sequencing was done on a sample of peripheral blood. The origin of the receptors is a woman aged 70-85 years with acute or convalescent COVID-19. The CDR3 runs from the conserved cysteine through the conserved F or W. The D gene is left open where the match is weak. Part of the rows lack a size; the others show once, few, many or a class for expanded clones.

TRBV11-3,TRBJ1-1,-,-,TGTGCCAGCAGCCTACAGAGAATTAGCACTGAAGCTTTCTTT,CASSLQRISTEAFF
TRBV5-6,TRBJ2-7,-,-,TGTGCCAGCAGTTACGACAGGCTAAACGAGCAGTACTTC,CASSYDRLNEQYF
TRBV6-6,TRBJ2-7,-,-,TGTGCCAGCAGGGCAGGGGCTCCCTCCTACGAGCAGTACTTC,CASRAGAPSYEQYF
TRBV5-1,TRBJ2-1,-,TRBD2,TGCGCCAGCAGCTGGACTAGCGGGGGGAATGAGCAGTTCTTC,CASSWTSGGNEQFF
TRBV7-6,TRBJ1-1,-,-,TGTGCCAGCAGCTTATTCAGGGGAAAGGGCACTGAAGCTTTCTTT,CASSLFRGKGTEAFF
TRBV9,TRBJ2-7,-,TRBD1,TGTGCCAGCAGCGACCTGGACAGGCCCTCCGAGCAGTACTTC,CASSDLDRPSEQYF
TRBV30,TRBJ1-1,-,-,TGTGCCTGGCCCGGGAATAACACTGAAGCTTTCTTT,CAWPGNNTEAFF
TRBV5-1,TRBJ1-1,-,-,TGCGCCAGCAGCTACCTCGGGGGGAACACTGAAGCTTTCTTT,CASSYLGGNTEAFF
TRBV25-1,TRBJ2-5,-,TRBD1,TGTGCCAGCAGTGAAAGGACAGGGGGCCGTAAGGAGACCCAGTACTTC,CASSERTGGRKETQYF
TRBV10-3,TRBJ1-3,-,-,TGTGCCATCAGGGACAGCTCTGGAAACACCATATATTTT,CAIRDSSGNTIYF
TRBV6-1,TRBJ1-5,-,-,TGTGCCAGCAGTGGAGATAACAGGGCAAATCAGCCCCAGCATTTT,CASSGDNRANQPQHF
TRBV3-1/TRBV3-2,TRBJ1-2,-,TRBD1,TGTGCCAGCAGCCCCCGGGCAGGGGGAAAGGTGGCTGGCTACACCTTC,CASSPRAGGKVAGYTF
TRBV5-1,TRBJ1-6,-,TRBD1,TGCGCCAGCAGCTTGGAGGGGGCGATAGTTAATTCACCCCTCCACTTT,CASSLEGAIVNSPLHF
TRBV6-5,TRBJ1-1,-,-,TGTGCCAGCGTCTCCCCGGGTTCTAAAAGCGAGGCTTTCTTT,CASVSPGSKSEAFF
TRBV19,TRBJ1-3,-,-,TGTGCCAGTAGTATACTTTTCAGCTCTGGAAACACCATATATTTT,CASSILFSSGNTIYF
TRBV6-6,TRBJ2-7,-,TRBD1,TGTGCCAGCAGACCTACAGGGGAGGAGCAGTACTTC,CASRPTGEEQYF
TRBV5-1,TRBJ2-3,-,-,TGCGCCAGCAGCCCGAGTCTAGCGCCCGCCGGCACAGATACGCAGTATTTT,CASSPSLAPAGTDTQYF
TRBV9,TRBJ1-2,-,TRBD1,TGTGCCAGCAGCGTCCTAGGGGGCAGTAACTATGGCTACACCTTC,CASSVLGGSNYGYTF
TRBV9,TRBJ2-1,-,-,TGTGCCAGCAGTGACCGACTAGATTACAATGAGCAGTTCTTC,CASSDRLDYNEQFF
TRBV11-2,TRBJ1-5,few,-,TGTGCCAGCAGCTCGCATAGGGAGGGCAATCAGCCCCAGCATTTT,CASSSHREGNQPQHF
TRBV15,TRBJ1-4,-,-,TGTGCCACCAGCAGAGATCTTGGACATGGGGAAAAACTGTTTTTT,CATSRDLGHGEKLFF
TRBV6-1,TRBJ1-5,-,TRBD1,TGTGCCAGCAGTGTGTCAGGGGGCGCGATAAGTCAGCCCCAGCATTTT,CASSVSGGAISQPQHF
TRBV5-3,TRBJ1-2,-,TRBD1,TGTGCCAGAAGCTCCCAGTCCCGGGACAGAATCGGCTATGGCTACACCTTC,CARSSQSRDRIGYGYTF
TRBV10-3,TRBJ2-3,once,-,TGTGCCATGCTAGCCGACGGCACAGATACGCAGTATTTT,CAMLADGTDTQYF
TRBV3-1/TRBV3-2,TRBJ1-5,-,-,TGTGCCAGCAGCCCGTTTGGCGGGAGACTCAATCAGCCCCAGCATTTT,CASSPFGGRLNQPQHF
TRBV6-5,TRBJ2-3,once,TRBD2,TGTGCCAGCAGAGATAGCGGGGCTAGCACAGATACGCAGTATTTT,CASRDSGASTDTQYF
TRBV4-1,TRBJ2-7,-,-,TGCGCCAGCAGCCAAGCCGACAGCTCCTACGAGCAGTACTTC,CASSQADSSYEQYF
TRBV7-2,TRBJ1-6,-,-,TGTGCCAGCAGCTTGGACGGGAGGGCCAGCAATTCACCCCTCCACTTT,CASSLDGRASNSPLHF
TRBV7-2,TRBJ1-2,-,-,TGTGCCAGCAGCTTATCGGCGGGGTCCAGCTATGGCTACACCTTC,CASSLSAGSSYGYTF
TRBV5-4,TRBJ2-1,-,TRBD2,TGTGCCAGCAGCTTGGAGCGGGGGGTCAATGAGCAGTTCTTC,CASSLERGVNEQFF
TRBV7-2,TRBJ2-3,-,TRBD2,TGTGCCAGCAGCTTTTCTAGCGGGGGTTCTCCAGATACGCAGTATTTT,CASSFSSGGSPDTQYF
TRBV19,TRBJ1-5,-,-,TGTGCCAGCCAAGACAGCGCCCGTGTCGGGCCCCAGCATTTT,CASQDSARVGPQHF
TRBV2,TRBJ2-5,-,-,TGTGCCAGCAGTGACGGCCTAGCCCCCGTGCAAGAGACCCAGTACTTC,CASSDGLAPVQETQYF
TRBV5-6,TRBJ1-5,once,-,TGTGCCAGCAGCCAGGGACTGAATAATCAGCCCCAGCATTTT,CASSQGLNNQPQHF